Listed here are 6 T cell receptor beta chains from one sample, sequenced in a study of T cell responses to AZD1222 COVID-19 vaccine. Clones were read by immunoSEQ multiplex PCR, and TCRdb kept only the in-frame ones, dropping some. Of 150,000 or so clones listed, approximately 85% are singletons. The sample here was peripheral blood, taken on day 0 of MenACWY control vaccination. These receptors were collected from an adult in good health.

V gene TRBV3-1 (or the pseudogene TRBV3-2) combines with J gene TRBJ2-1, with D perhaps matching TRBD2 (7 bases). The CDR3 runs 16 residues. Per germline, CDR1 LGHDT and CDR2 YNNKEL (reference sequence). Trimming pared 2 bases from V and 7 bases from J, leaving 18 bases between. The CDR3 is CASSQLGVRGGNEQFF. The CDR3 region has the DNA TGTGCCAGCAGCCAACTCGGGGTCAGGGGAGGGAATGAGCAGTTCTTC.

The chain recombines TRBV5-8 with TRBJ2-1; TRBD1 is a possible D gene (6 bases). Germline-derived CDR1 and CDR2 are SGHTS and YDEGEE. The ends were cut back, 0 bases at V and 5 bases at J, with 12 bases in the middle. The CDR3 runs 15 residues. Written as DNA, the CDR3 is TGTGCCAGCAGCTTGGACGCAGGGGCAAACAATGAGCAGTTCTTC. It encodes CASSLDAGANNEQFF. The entire variable domain, with the rest obtained from reference TRBV5-8 and TRBJ2-1, is as follows: EAGVTQSPTHLIKTRGQQATLRCSPISGHTSVYWYQQALGLGLQFLLWYDEGEERNRGNFPPRFSGRQFPNYSSELNVNALELEDSALYLCASSLDAGANNEQFFGPGTRLTVL.

This clone was counted once. The rearrangement links TRBV5-1 to TRBJ1-1; possible D gene TRBD1, 5 bases. Germline CDR1 SGHRS, CDR2 YFSETQ. The CDR3 is 15 residues long. Trimming cost V 0 bases and J 4 bases, with 13 bases left between them. The CDR3 DNA is TGCGCCAGCAGCTTGGCCGGGACTCTGGGCACTGAAGCTTTCTTT. It encodes CASSLAGTLGTEAFF. Together with reference TRBV5-1 and TRBJ1-1, the CDR3 gives the full variable domain: KAGVTQTPRYLIKTRGQQVTLSCSPISGHRSVSWYQQTPGQGLQFLFEYFSETQRNKGNFPGRFSGRQFSNSRSEMNVSTLELGDSALYLCASSLAGTLGTEAFFGQGTRLTVV.

The V call is TRBV9, the J call TRBJ1-1, with unresolved D. Germline V gives CDR1 SGDLS, CDR2 YYNGEE. The CDR3 covers 15 residues. V gave up 0 bases and J gave up 1 base, with 10 bases separating them. CDR3 coding DNA: TGTGCCAGCAGCGTAGACCCAGGCCCGAACACTGAAGCTTTCTTT. Its translation is CASSVDPGPNTEAFF.

The chain couples TRBV10-2 to TRBJ1-5, with D unclear. CDR1 WSHSY and CDR2 SAAADI come from the germline V gene. Trimming left V 5 bases short and J 4 bases short, with 9 bases between. There are 13 residues in the CDR3. The CDR3 region has the DNA TGCGCCAGCAGTAGGGCCAGTAATCAGCCCCAGCATTTT. Protein: CASSRASNQPQHF.

V and J are TRBV25-1 and TRBJ2-2; D might be TRBD1 (6 bases). The CDR3 sequence is 14 residues long. V gave up 7 bases and J gave up 2 bases, with 11 bases separating them. Germline loops: CDR1 MGHDK, CDR2 SYGVNS. The chain's CDR3 is CASKGHYNTGELFF. In DNA, the CDR3 is TGTGCCAGCAAGGGACACTACAACACCGGGGAGCTGTTTTTT.